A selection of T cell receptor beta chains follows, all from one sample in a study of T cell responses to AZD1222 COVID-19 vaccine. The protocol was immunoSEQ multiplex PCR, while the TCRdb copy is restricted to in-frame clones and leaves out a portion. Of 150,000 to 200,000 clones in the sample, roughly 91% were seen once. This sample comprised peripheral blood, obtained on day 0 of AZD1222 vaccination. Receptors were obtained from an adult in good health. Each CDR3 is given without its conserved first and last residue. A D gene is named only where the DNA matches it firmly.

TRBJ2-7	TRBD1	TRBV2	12	ASRTPGQGYEQY
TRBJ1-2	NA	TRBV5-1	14	ASSLAASYTSYGYT
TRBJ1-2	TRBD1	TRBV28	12	ASSQTGTGKGYT
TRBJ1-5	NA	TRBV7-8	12	ASSLGRGWQPQH
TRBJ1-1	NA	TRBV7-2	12	ASSLNRRGTEAF
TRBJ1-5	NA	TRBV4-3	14	ASSQEAAGYNQPQH
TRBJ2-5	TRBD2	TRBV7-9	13	ASSSGLAGGETQY
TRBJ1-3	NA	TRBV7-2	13	ASSLVGGSGNTIY
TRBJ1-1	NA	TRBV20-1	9	SARALYEAF
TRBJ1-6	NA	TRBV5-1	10	ASSPTDSPLH
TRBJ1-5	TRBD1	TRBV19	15	ASSPRQGSNSNQPQH
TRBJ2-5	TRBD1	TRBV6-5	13	ASSYGRQGVETQY
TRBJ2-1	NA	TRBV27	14	ASSPLTSIRYNEQF
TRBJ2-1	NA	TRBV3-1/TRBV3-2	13	ASSQQPIGANEQF
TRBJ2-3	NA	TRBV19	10	ASSMTGDTQY
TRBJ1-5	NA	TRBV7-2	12	ASSLADSNQPQH
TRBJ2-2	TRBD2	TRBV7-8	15	ASSVTSGGINTGELF
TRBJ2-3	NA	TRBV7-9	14	ASSLEGSLSTDTQY
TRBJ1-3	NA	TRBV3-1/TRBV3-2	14	ASSPGVVRSGNTIY
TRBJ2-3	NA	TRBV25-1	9	ASKNTDTQY
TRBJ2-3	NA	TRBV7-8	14	ASSFRGSGFADTQY
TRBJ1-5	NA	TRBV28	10	ASSFGQQPQH
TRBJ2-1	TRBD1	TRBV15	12	ATSRDRGGSEQF
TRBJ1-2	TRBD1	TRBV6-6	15	ASSRISGTGKDYGYT
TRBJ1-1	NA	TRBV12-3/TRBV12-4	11	ASSLDSYTEAF
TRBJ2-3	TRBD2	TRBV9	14	ASSVDVAGPTDTQY
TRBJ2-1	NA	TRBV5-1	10	ASSFDRNEQF
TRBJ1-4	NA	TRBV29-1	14	SVEVEGPKTNEKLF
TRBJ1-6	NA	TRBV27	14	ASTLGGGSYNSPLH
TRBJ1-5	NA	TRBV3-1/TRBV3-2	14	ASSQGGGVGNQPQH
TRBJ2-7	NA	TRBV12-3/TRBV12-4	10	ASTRGLNKQY
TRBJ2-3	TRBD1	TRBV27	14	ASSFNNDRAWDTQY
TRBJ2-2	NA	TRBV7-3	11	ASSLGPSGELF
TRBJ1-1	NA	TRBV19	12	ASQLSASGTEAF
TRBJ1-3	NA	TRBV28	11	ASILGSGNTIY
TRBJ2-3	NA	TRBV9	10	ASTTGADTQY
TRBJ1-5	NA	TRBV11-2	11	ASSLFAGQPQH
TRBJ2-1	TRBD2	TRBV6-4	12	ASRGLAGGGEQF
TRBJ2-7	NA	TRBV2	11	ASSDGSTYEQY
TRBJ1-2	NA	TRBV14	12	ASSQDRGFSGYT
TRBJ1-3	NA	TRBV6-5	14	ASSYSSASSGNTIY
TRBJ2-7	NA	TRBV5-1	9	ASSLFSEQY
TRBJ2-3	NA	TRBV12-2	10	ASRSADHTQY
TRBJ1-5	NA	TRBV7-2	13	ASSLGSHSNQPQH
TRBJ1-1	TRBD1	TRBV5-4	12	ASSLEGGQDWAF